Detailed here is one T cell receptor beta chain. Its specificity is unknown. This entry belongs to a study of CD8+ T cells in alopecia areata. Study outcomes and limitations: Greater clonality was observed in lesional scalp samples, especially alopecia totalis/universalis, versus normal scalp. Compared with mice, patients displayed less clear TCR sharing, possibly for HLA-related reasons. There were also resident alphabeta T cells of normal skin sequenced in scalp samples.

Trimming stripped 8 bases from V and 0 bases from J, with 11 bases between. Per the germline V gene, CDR1 is PRHDT and CDR2 is FYEKMQ (reference sequence). The CDR3 is 13 residues long. Following extraction, RNA underwent reverse transcription to cDNA, which served as the sequencing template. TCRdb's table, derived via immunoSEQ multiplex PCR, lists solely in-frame clones and lacks some. The sample carries about 110,000 clones, around 55% recorded once. It was from PBMCs that CD4+ and CD8+ T cells were sorted. This receptor was identified in a human donor in good health. Sequenced: CD8+ T cells sorted from blood. The V call is TRBV13, the J call TRBJ2-7; D may be TRBD2 (7 bases). The CDR3, as DNA: TGTGCCAGCCGGGGGGCCCCCTCCTACGAGCAGTACTTC. Translation: CASRGAPSYEQYF.